Listed below are T cell receptor beta chains from one sample, sequenced in a study of shared clonotypes between healthy human individuals. Generated by immunoSEQ multiplex PCR, the TCRdb table keeps only in-frame clones and is missing some. The data show about 2.3 million clones, around 90% seen once. The sequenced sample consisted of naive CD4+ T cells from PBMCs. These TCRs come from a man aged 18 to 30 in good health. Some clones in this sample may be carry-over from other donors' samples. CDR3s include the opening cysteine and the closing phenylalanine or tryptophan. D genes are given only for firm matches. Rows may omit the clone size; those that give it use once, few, many or a size class.

cdr3_nt: TGTGCCAGCAGCGTAGTAGGCCTAGGTGCCGGGGTTATCCAGTATTTT
cdr3_aa: CASSVVGLGAGVIQYF
d_call: -
v_call: TRBV9
j_call: TRBJ2-3
clone_size: -

cdr3_nt: TGTGCCAGTAGTCCCATCTACAGGGAGGCCACAGATACGCAGTATTTT
cdr3_aa: CASSPIYREATDTQYF
d_call: -
v_call: TRBV19
j_call: TRBJ2-3
clone_size: -

cdr3_nt: TGCGCCAGCAGCCAGATACAGGGGAGGTTTGGTGCTGGGGCCAACGTCCTGACTTTC
cdr3_aa: CASSQIQGRFGAGANVLTF
d_call: -
v_call: TRBV4-1
j_call: TRBJ2-6
clone_size: -

cdr3_nt: TGTGCCAGCAGCCCTACAGGGGGCCGGCTGAACGAGCAGTACTTC
cdr3_aa: CASSPTGGRLNEQYF
d_call: TRBD1
v_call: TRBV28
j_call: TRBJ2-7
clone_size: -

cdr3_nt: TGCGCCAGCAGCTTGGGGTTCGGGGACCAGAACACTGAAGCTTTCTTT
cdr3_aa: CASSLGFGDQNTEAFF
d_call: -
v_call: TRBV5-1
j_call: TRBJ1-1
clone_size: -

cdr3_nt: TGTGCCACCTTGGCGGTGGGTGTAGCTGGGGCCAACGTCCTGACTTTC
cdr3_aa: CATLAVGVAGANVLTF
d_call: -
v_call: TRBV2
j_call: TRBJ2-6
clone_size: -

cdr3_nt: TGTGCCAGCAGACGGGTAGCGGGAGGGTCCCACGAGCAGTACTTC
cdr3_aa: CASRRVAGGSHEQYF
d_call: TRBD2
v_call: TRBV6-6
j_call: TRBJ2-7
clone_size: -

cdr3_nt: TGTGCCAGCAGTTTATCTTACGGGAGGTCCTACGAGCAGTACTTC
cdr3_aa: CASSLSYGRSYEQYF
d_call: TRBD2
v_call: TRBV27
j_call: TRBJ2-7
clone_size: -

cdr3_nt: TGTGCCAGCAGTGAAAAAAAAACAGCCGACCCGCAAAAAAACATTCAGTACTTC
cdr3_aa: CASSEKKTADPQKNIQYF
d_call: -
v_call: TRBV6-1
j_call: TRBJ2-4
clone_size: -

cdr3_nt: TGTGCCAGCAGGGGACAGGCCTATAGCAATCAGCCCCAGCATTTT
cdr3_aa: CASRGQAYSNQPQHF
d_call: TRBD1
v_call: TRBV28
j_call: TRBJ1-5
clone_size: -

cdr3_nt: TGTGCCAGCAGTTACAGTTGGCTAGCGGGAGCCCATGAGCAGTTCTTC
cdr3_aa: CASSYSWLAGAHEQFF
d_call: TRBD2
v_call: TRBV6-5
j_call: TRBJ2-1
clone_size: -

cdr3_nt: TGTGCCAGCAGCCCAGGAAGAGTAGGGACAGGTTGGGACCCCTACGAGCAGTACTTC
cdr3_aa: CASSPGRVGTGWDPYEQYF
d_call: TRBD1
v_call: TRBV9
j_call: TRBJ2-7
clone_size: -

cdr3_nt: TGTGCCAGCAGACCAGGGGGCAATCTTGGCTACACCTTC
cdr3_aa: CASRPGGNLGYTF
d_call: TRBD1
v_call: TRBV6-4
j_call: TRBJ1-2
clone_size: -

cdr3_nt: TGTGCCAGCAGCTTGGTCGGGGACAGGGTGTACACTGAAGCTTTCTTT
cdr3_aa: CASSLVGDRVYTEAFF
d_call: TRBD1
v_call: TRBV11-1
j_call: TRBJ1-1
clone_size: -

cdr3_nt: TGTGCCACCAGCAGAGTAATTGACAGTAACTATGGCTACACCTTC
cdr3_aa: CATSRVIDSNYGYTF
d_call: -
v_call: TRBV15
j_call: TRBJ1-2
clone_size: -

cdr3_nt: TGTGCCAGCAGGGGACGGCCCGGCGGTGAGCAGTTCTTC
cdr3_aa: CASRGRPGGEQFF
d_call: -
v_call: TRBV6-5
j_call: TRBJ2-1
clone_size: -

cdr3_nt: TGTGCCAGCTCAGCCAAGTCGGGGGAAAAACTGTTTTTT
cdr3_aa: CASSAKSGEKLFF
d_call: -
v_call: TRBV18
j_call: TRBJ1-4
clone_size: -

cdr3_nt: TGTGCCAGCGGACTATTCGGACGGACAGCTCTAGCCAAAAACATTCAGTACTTC
cdr3_aa: CASGLFGRTALAKNIQYF
d_call: -
v_call: TRBV27
j_call: TRBJ2-4
clone_size: -

cdr3_nt: TGTGCCAGCAGCCACAGTGGGACAGGACCCCATCAGCCCCAGCATTTT
cdr3_aa: CASSHSGTGPHQPQHF
d_call: TRBD1
v_call: TRBV7-2
j_call: TRBJ1-5
clone_size: -

cdr3_nt: TGTGCCAGCAGCCCCCCGGGACAGTCGGAGTATTTT
cdr3_aa: CASSPPGQSEYF
d_call: TRBD1
v_call: TRBV5-4
j_call: TRBJ2-3
clone_size: -

cdr3_nt: TGCGCCAGCAGCCAAGATGGAGCGGGGGTAGGAACCGGGGAGCTGTTTTTT
cdr3_aa: CASSQDGAGVGTGELFF
d_call: TRBD2
v_call: TRBV4-1
j_call: TRBJ2-2
clone_size: -

cdr3_nt: TGTGCCACCAGCAGGGGGACCATCTATGGCTACACCTTC
cdr3_aa: CATSRGTIYGYTF
d_call: -
v_call: TRBV15
j_call: TRBJ1-2
clone_size: -

cdr3_nt: TGTGCCTCCAGCCCGGGACAGGGGGCAAGGAGGAATCAGCCCCAGCATTTT
cdr3_aa: CASSPGQGARRNQPQHF
d_call: TRBD1
v_call: TRBV19
j_call: TRBJ1-5
clone_size: -

cdr3_nt: TGTGCCAGCAGCCCCGTGGGGACCACTAAGGGTCAGCAGTATTTT
cdr3_aa: CASSPVGTTKGQQYF
d_call: -
v_call: TRBV9
j_call: TRBJ2-3
clone_size: once

cdr3_nt: TGCAGCGTTGTGGTCAGAACTAGCTCCTACAATGAGCAGTTCTTC
cdr3_aa: CSVVVRTSSYNEQFF
d_call: -
v_call: TRBV29-1
j_call: TRBJ2-1
clone_size: -

cdr3_nt: TGTGCCAGCAGCTCCCTCGGGACAGAGAACACTGAAGCTTTCTTT
cdr3_aa: CASSSLGTENTEAFF
d_call: TRBD1
v_call: TRBV7-2
j_call: TRBJ1-1
clone_size: -

cdr3_nt: TGTGCCAGCAGCCAGGGGTCACCTGGAAACACCATATATTTT
cdr3_aa: CASSQGSPGNTIYF
d_call: -
v_call: TRBV11-3
j_call: TRBJ1-3
clone_size: -

cdr3_nt: TGTGCCAGCAAAGCGGGAGTGTGGAATGAGCAGTTCTTC
cdr3_aa: CASKAGVWNEQFF
d_call: TRBD2
v_call: TRBV6-6
j_call: TRBJ2-1
clone_size: -

cdr3_nt: TGCGCCAGCGGAGACTCCTGGCCGTACCAAGAGACCCAGTACTTC
cdr3_aa: CASGDSWPYQETQYF
d_call: -
v_call: TRBV4-1
j_call: TRBJ2-5
clone_size: -

cdr3_nt: TGCGCCAGCAGCCCGCCCTATGGACTAGCGGGGGGAAGCTCCTACAATGAGCAGTTCTTC
cdr3_aa: CASSPPYGLAGGSSYNEQFF
d_call: TRBD2
v_call: TRBV4-3
j_call: TRBJ2-1
clone_size: -

cdr3_nt: TGCGCCAGCAGCTTGTTGGTTAGCGGGAGTCGGCCCTACGAGCAGTACTTC
cdr3_aa: CASSLLVSGSRPYEQYF
d_call: TRBD2
v_call: TRBV5-1
j_call: TRBJ2-7
clone_size: -

cdr3_nt: TGCGCCAGCAGGGTTGGGGGGTCCGGTAAAACCTACGAGCAGTACTTC
cdr3_aa: CASRVGGSGKTYEQYF
d_call: -
v_call: TRBV5-1
j_call: TRBJ2-7
clone_size: -

cdr3_nt: TGTGCCAGCAGCGCGGTCAGGGGGTACCAAGAGACCCAGTACTTC
cdr3_aa: CASSAVRGYQETQYF
d_call: TRBD1
v_call: TRBV9
j_call: TRBJ2-5
clone_size: -

cdr3_nt: TGTGCCAGCAGCTTAGTATCAGGGGATCAGCCCCAGCATTTT
cdr3_aa: CASSLVSGDQPQHF
d_call: -
v_call: TRBV7-9
j_call: TRBJ1-5
clone_size: -

cdr3_nt: TGCGCCAGCAGCTTCGGACTAGCGGGAGACGTCGAGCAGTACTTC
cdr3_aa: CASSFGLAGDVEQYF
d_call: TRBD2
v_call: TRBV5-1
j_call: TRBJ2-7
clone_size: -

cdr3_nt: TGTGCCAGCAGACAGAACAATGAGCAGTTCTTC
cdr3_aa: CASRQNNEQFF
d_call: -
v_call: TRBV2
j_call: TRBJ2-1
clone_size: -

cdr3_nt: TGTGCCAGCAGTCAGGGGATAAACTATGGCTACACCTTC
cdr3_aa: CASSQGINYGYTF
d_call: -
v_call: TRBV9
j_call: TRBJ1-2
clone_size: -

cdr3_nt: TGTGCCAGCAGTGCCTTCATAAGCTCTGGGGCCAACGTCCTGACTTTC
cdr3_aa: CASSAFISSGANVLTF
d_call: -
v_call: TRBV6-1
j_call: TRBJ2-6
clone_size: once

cdr3_nt: TGCGCCAGCAGCTACGGGGGGAATAGCAATCAGCCCCAGCATTTT
cdr3_aa: CASSYGGNSNQPQHF
d_call: -
v_call: TRBV5-1
j_call: TRBJ1-5
clone_size: -

cdr3_nt: TGTGCCAGCAGCGTAGGGGTAGCGCTGGAGACCCAGTACTTC
cdr3_aa: CASSVGVALETQYF
d_call: -
v_call: TRBV9
j_call: TRBJ2-5
clone_size: -

cdr3_nt: TGCAGCGTGGCTCCCCTTACAGGGAACTATGGCTACACCTTC
cdr3_aa: CSVAPLTGNYGYTF
d_call: -
v_call: TRBV29-1
j_call: TRBJ1-2
clone_size: -

cdr3_nt: TGTGCCAGCAGCGGACTAGCGGGAGTCGGGAATGAGCAGTTCTTC
cdr3_aa: CASSGLAGVGNEQFF
d_call: TRBD2
v_call: TRBV6-1
j_call: TRBJ2-1
clone_size: -

cdr3_nt: TGTGCCAGTAGTAGACGGACAGGGAAGTCAACTAATGAAAAACTGTTTTTT
cdr3_aa: CASSRRTGKSTNEKLFF
d_call: TRBD1
v_call: TRBV19
j_call: TRBJ1-4
clone_size: -

cdr3_nt: TGTGCCAGCACCCCGCCAGGGCGAGTGAGCAATCAGCCCCAGCATTTT
cdr3_aa: CASTPPGRVSNQPQHF
d_call: -
v_call: TRBV6-7
j_call: TRBJ1-5
clone_size: -

cdr3_nt: TGTGCCAGCAGTGACCCTACCGGACTATCCGGGGAGCTGTTTTTT
cdr3_aa: CASSDPTGLSGELFF
d_call: -
v_call: TRBV25-1
j_call: TRBJ2-2
clone_size: -

cdr3_nt: TGCGCCAGCAGCCTGGCGGGGGTACCCTACGAGCAGTACTTC
cdr3_aa: CASSLAGVPYEQYF
d_call: TRBD2
v_call: TRBV5-1
j_call: TRBJ2-7
clone_size: -

cdr3_nt: TGTGCCAGCAGCTTGAGACCAGGGCCTACCGCCTACGAGCAGTACTTC
cdr3_aa: CASSLRPGPTAYEQYF
d_call: -
v_call: TRBV5-6
j_call: TRBJ2-7
clone_size: -

cdr3_nt: TGTGCCAGCAGCTTGTTGCGGGAGACTGGCCTCTACGAGCAGTACTTC
cdr3_aa: CASSLLRETGLYEQYF
d_call: TRBD2
v_call: TRBV5-6
j_call: TRBJ2-7
clone_size: -